Presented here are 14 T cell receptor beta chains from one specimen sequenced in a study of blood T cells in healthy people across ages. The second PCR ran about 6 to 11 cycles with a sample-barcoded 5' primer and J-beta primers. TCRdb processed the 5' RACE reads anew with MiXCR; each CDR3 protein has one entry. The profile shows hundreds of thousands of distinct CDR3 sequences, about 30% of them singletons. The sequenced material came from blood. All receptors come from a woman over 75 in good health.

The chain joins TRBV20-1 to TRBJ2-1; TRBD1 matches 10 bases. Trimming at V came to 4 bases and at J to 7 bases, leaving 7 bases not matched to a gene. The V gene's germline CDR1 is DFQATT and CDR2 SNEGSKA (reference sequence). The CDR3 is 14 amino acids. The CDR3 DNA sequence: TGCAGTGCTAACACGGACAGGGGGGAAAATGAGCAGTTCTTC. Translating it yields CSANTDRGENEQFF.

In this sample, this clonotype turned up many times. J is TRBJ1-1 and V is TRBV5-1; D call uncertain. Germline CDR1 is SGHRS and CDR2 is YFSETQ. The CDR3 runs to 15 residues. The V end was cut by 3 bases, the J end by 1 base, with 13 bases between. The CDR3 coding sequence is TGCGCCAGCAGCTCCGCGGGGAGTCGGAACACTGAAGCTTTCTTT. It is translated as CASSSAGSRNTEAFF.

The chain links TRBV4-2 to TRBJ2-5, with 10 bases that match TRBD1. V shed 4 bases and J 4 bases; nucleotides not matched to a gene: 3. Germline loops: CDR1 LGHNA, CDR2 YNFKEQ. This CDR3 spans 14 amino acids. The DNA for the CDR3 is TGTGCCAGCAGCCCGGGACAGGGGTCAGAGACCCAGTACTTC. It yields the protein CASSPGQGSETQYF.

There are a few counts of this clonotype. J is TRBJ1-6 and V is TRBV7-2; TRBD1 is a possible D gene (6 bases). The CDR3 has 15 amino acids. The germline CDR1 and CDR2 sequences are SGHTA and FQGNSA. V was trimmed by 2 bases and J by 8 bases, leaving 13 bases between them. The CDR3 DNA is TGTGCCAGCAGCTTAAGGGGGGTGGCGGATTCACCCCTCCACTTT. Protein product: CASSLRGVADSPLHF.

This clonotype appeared a few times. This sequence joins TRBV6-1 and TRBJ1-6; D gene unclear. Trimming stripped 1 base from V and 14 bases from J, with 3 bases between. Germline-derived CDR1 and CDR2 are MNHNS and SASEGT. The CDR3 is made up of 10 amino acids. The CDR3 DNA is TGTGCCAGCAGTGAAGGGGCCCTCCACTTT. Amino acids: CASSEGALHF.

This clonotype was recorded a few times. The chain uses TRBV6-1 and TRBJ1-1; 7 positions agree with TRBD1. The CDR3 is 14 amino acids. Germline CDR1 reads MNHNS; CDR2 reads SASEGT. V shed 7 bases, J shed 3 bases, and the junction held 8 bases outside the gene matches. This chain's CDR3 is CASTNRGLYTEAFF. The CDR3 DNA sequence: TGTGCCAGCACCAACAGGGGCTTGTACACTGAAGCTTTCTTT.

The table lists this clonotype with a few counts. The CDR3 region is CASSFREYEQYF. CDR3 coding DNA: TGTGCCAGCAGTTTCCGGGAATACGAGCAGTACTTC. The gene calls are TRBV25-1 and TRBJ2-7; TRBD2 might be the D (5 bases). In germline, CDR1 is MGHDK, CDR2 SYGVNS. The CDR3 extends over 12 amino acids. V gave up 5 bases and J gave up 4 bases, with 9 bases separating them.

This clonotype was found once. This CDR3 is missing its conserved last phenylalanine or tryptophan, likely due to a read error. This chain joins TRBV6-5 and TRBJ2-6; TRBD1 is a possible D gene (5 bases). The CDR3 is made up of 15 amino acids. In germline, CDR1 is MNHEY, CDR2 SVGAGI. The CDR3 here is CASSPLSSGADVLTS. The CDR3 bases are TGTGCCAGCAGCCCTCTAAGCTCTGGGGCCGACGTCCTGACTTCC.

The V and J genes are TRBV10-3 and TRBJ1-6, with a tentative D call TRBD1 (6 bases). This CDR3 spans 16 amino acids. V was cut by 0 bases and J by 6 bases, with 12 bases left in between. The germline CDR1 and CDR2 sequences are ENHRY and SYGVKD. The chain's CDR3 is CAISESIQGGNSPLHF. Here the CDR3 DNA reads TGTGCCATCAGTGAGTCGATACAGGGAGGTAATTCACCCCTCCACTTT.

V is TRBV7-7 and J is TRBJ2-3, with TRBD2 matching 9 bases. This CDR3 comprises 17 residues. The ends lost 5 bases at V and 2 bases at J; junction bases unmatched: 11. The germline gives CDR1 SSHAT, CDR2 FNYEAQ (reference sequence). The CDR3 protein is CASSPDSGGLNTDTQYF. The CDR3, as DNA: TGTGCCAGCAGCCCTGATAGCGGGGGCCTTAACACAGATACGCAGTATTTT.

The CDR3 coding sequence is TGCGCCAGCAGCCAACCGGGACAGTTTTTGGAGCCCCAGCATTTT. Protein sequence: CASSQPGQFLEPQHF. The chain links TRBV4-1 to TRBJ1-5, with 7 bases lining up with TRBD1. The V gene end was trimmed by 2 bases and the J gene end by 8 bases; junction bases not matched to a gene: 9. Germline CDR1 MGHRA, CDR2 YSYEKL. The CDR3 covers 15 residues.

Only one count was recorded for this clonotype. J is TRBJ2-1 and V is TRBV5-1; D call uncertain. V was trimmed by 6 bases and J by 1 base, leaving 11 bases between them. Germline CDR1 and CDR2: SGHRS and YFSETQ. This CDR3 comprises 14 residues. For the CDR3, the DNA is TGCGCCAGCAACTTTTACGGGTCCTACAATGAGCAGTTCTTC. The encoded protein is CASNFYGSYNEQFF.

This clonotype was counted at least ten times. The chain employs TRBV6-6 and TRBJ2-7; D is possibly TRBD1 (5 bases). Per the germline V gene, CDR1 is MNHNY and CDR2 is SVGAGI (reference sequence). The CDR3 consists of 14 residues. V dropped 6 bases and J dropped 1 base, with 13 bases sitting between them. CDR3 protein: CASSSRVRSYEQYF. The CDR3 region has the DNA TGTGCCAGCAGCTCCAGGGTCCGTTCCTACGAGCAGTACTTC.

This clonotype appeared a few times. A much larger clone lies a single base off, so this may be a read error. The chain links TRBV9 to TRBJ2-1; maybe TRBD1 (5 bases). The CDR3 runs to 16 residues. The germline CDR1 and CDR2 sequences are SGDLS and YYNGEE. The CDR3 loop reads CTSSRTQVSSYNEQFF. CDR3 DNA sequence: TGTACCAGCAGCCGAACACAGGTTAGCTCCTACAATGAGCAGTTCTTC. The whole variable domain, remainder taken from reference TRBV9 and TRBJ2-1, is DSGVTQTPKHLITATGQRVTLRCSPRSGDLSVYWYQQSLDQGLQFLIQYYNGEERAKGNILERFSAQQFPDLHSELNLSSLELGDSALYFCTSSRTQVSSYNEQFFGPGTRLTVL.